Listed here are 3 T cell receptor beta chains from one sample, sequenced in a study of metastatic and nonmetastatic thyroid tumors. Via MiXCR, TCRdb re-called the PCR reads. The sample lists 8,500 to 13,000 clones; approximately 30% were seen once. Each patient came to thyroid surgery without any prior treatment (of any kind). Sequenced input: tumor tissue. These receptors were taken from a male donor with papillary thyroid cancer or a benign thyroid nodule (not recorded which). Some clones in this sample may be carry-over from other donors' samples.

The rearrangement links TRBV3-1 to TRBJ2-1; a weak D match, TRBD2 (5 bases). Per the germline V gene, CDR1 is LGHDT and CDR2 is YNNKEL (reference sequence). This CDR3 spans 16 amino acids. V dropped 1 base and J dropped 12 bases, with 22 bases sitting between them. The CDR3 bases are TGTGCCAGCAGCCAAGGACCACTAGAATTGGGGTTTGGGCAGTTCTTC. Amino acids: CASSQGPLELGFGQFF.

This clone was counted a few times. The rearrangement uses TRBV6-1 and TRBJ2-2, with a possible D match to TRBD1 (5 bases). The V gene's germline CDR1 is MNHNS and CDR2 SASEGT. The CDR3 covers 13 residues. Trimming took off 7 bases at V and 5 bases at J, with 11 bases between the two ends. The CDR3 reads CASNLQDTGELFF. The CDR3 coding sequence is TGTGCCAGCAACCTACAGGATACCGGGGAGCTGTTTTTT.

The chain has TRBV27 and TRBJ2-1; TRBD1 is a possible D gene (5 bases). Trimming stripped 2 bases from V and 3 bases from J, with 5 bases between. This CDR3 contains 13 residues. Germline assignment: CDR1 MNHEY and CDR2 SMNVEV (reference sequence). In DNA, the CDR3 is TGTGCCAGCAGTTTAGACAGCTACAATGAGCAGTTCTTC. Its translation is CASSLDSYNEQFF.